These 30 T cell receptor beta chains originate from one sample sequenced in a study of blood T cell repertoires in COVID-19. Clones were sequenced by immunoSEQ multiplex PCR, and TCRdb holds only the in-frame ones, with some missing. The table includes 150,000 to 200,000 clones, roughly 83% detected once. The sample was PBMCs or T cells enriched from blood (not recorded which). All receptors derive from an older woman who had recovered from COVID-19.

The gene calls are TRBV3-1 (or the pseudogene TRBV3-2) and TRBJ1-1, with D possibly being TRBD1 (5 bases). V was pared by 5 bases and J by 4 bases, with 11 bases between. Germline V gene lookup returns CDR1 LGHDT and CDR2 YNNKEL (reference sequence). This CDR3 has 13 amino acids. As DNA, the CDR3 is TGTGCCAGCAGCGGGGCAGCAGGCACTGAAGCTTTCTTT. Amino acid sequence: CASSGAAGTEAFF.

The chain recombines TRBV7-9 with TRBJ2-1; 10 bases align to TRBD2. The CDR3 has 14 amino acids. Trimming at V came to 5 bases and at J to 9 bases, leaving 7 bases not matched to a gene. The germline CDR1 and CDR2 sequences are SEHNR and FQNEAQ (reference sequence). This chain's CDR3 is CASSVLAGAAEQFF. The DNA for the CDR3 is TGTGCCAGCAGCGTTCTAGCGGGAGCGGCTGAGCAGTTCTTC.

The chain links TRBV7-3 to TRBJ2-5; tentative D call: TRBD1 (6 bases). The ends were cut back, 0 bases at V and 2 bases at J, with 10 bases in the middle. Germline CDR1 and CDR2: SGHTA and FQGTGA. The CDR3 sequence is 15 residues long. CDR3: CASSLTGGEQETQYF. CDR3 DNA sequence: TGTGCCAGCAGCTTAACAGGGGGAGAACAAGAGACCCAGTACTTC.

CDR3 bases: TGCGCCAGCAGCTTGTTCGCGTACCAAGAGACCCAGTACTTC. The encoded protein is CASSLFAYQETQYF. The chain joins TRBV5-1 to TRBJ2-5; D is undetermined. CDR1 SGHRS and CDR2 YFSETQ come from the germline V gene. V was pared by 1 base and J by 0 bases, with 7 bases between. This CDR3 region has 14 residues. Combining the CDR3 with reference TRBV5-1 and TRBJ2-5 gives the whole variable domain KAGVTQTPRYLIKTRGQQVTLSCSPISGHRSVSWYQQTPGQGLQFLFEYFSETQRNKGNFPGRFSGRQFSNSRSEMNVSTLELGDSALYLCASSLFAYQETQYFGPGTRLLVL.

This clone appeared once. J is TRBJ2-7 and V is TRBV3-1 (or the pseudogene TRBV3-2), with 7 bases matching TRBD2. Germline V gene data show CDR1 as LGHDT and CDR2 as YNNKEL (reference sequence). The V and J ends lost 2 bases and 10 bases, in that order; junction bases with no gene match: 2. This CDR3 has 11 amino acids. This chain's CDR3 is CASSQRGVQYF. The CDR3 DNA is TGTGCCAGCAGCCAACGGGGGGTACAGTACTTC.

This clone was observed a single time. The chain combines TRBV19 with TRBJ1-5, with D uncertain. The CDR3 spans 12 residues. Trimming removed 6 bases from V and 5 bases from J, with 8 bases in between. The germline V gene encodes CDR1 LNHDA and CDR2 SQIVND (reference sequence). The CDR3 region has the DNA TGTGCCAGTAGAGTGAGGGATCAGCCCCAGCATTTT. It codes for CASRVRDQPQHF.

This clone was seen a single time. Within the sample, other DNA sequences also encode this same CDR3. V usage is TRBV25-1 and J usage is TRBJ1-2; D ambiguous. In germline, CDR1 is MGHDK, CDR2 SYGVNS. V was shortened by 2 bases and J by 0 bases, with 4 bases between the two germline ends. The CDR3 spans 13 residues. DNA of the CDR3: TGTGCCAGCAGTGAACCGGCTAACTATGGCTACACCTTC. Translating it yields CASSEPANYGYTF.

The gene calls are TRBV7-8 and TRBJ2-2, with D tentatively TRBD1 (5 bases). V shed 6 bases and J shed 1 base, with 9 bases lying between them. Germline V lookup: CDR1 SGHVS, CDR2 FQNEAQ. The CDR3 spans 14 residues. CDR3 in DNA: TGTGCCAGCAGTCGAGGACAGAACACCGGGGAGCTGTTTTTT. Translation gives CASSRGQNTGELFF.

A few counts support this clone. The gene calls are TRBV5-1 and TRBJ2-2, with a weak D call TRBD2 (6 bases). The CDR3 is made up of 19 amino acids. The germline gives CDR1 SGHRS, CDR2 YFSETQ. V shed 8 bases and J shed 0 bases, with 26 bases lying between them. CDR3 nucleotides: TGCGCCAGTGCTCCCCTTCCAAATAGCGGACCGACGAACACCGGGGAGCTGTTTTTT. This gives the protein CASAPLPNSGPTNTGELFF.

The rearrangement links TRBV5-6 to TRBJ2-7; D unclear. The CDR3 extends over 14 amino acids. V lost 0 bases and J 2 bases, leaving 9 bases between the germline ends. Germline V lookup: CDR1 SGHDT, CDR2 YYEEEE. The CDR3 nucleotides are TGTGCCAGCAGCTTGGGGCTACAGACCTACGAGCAGTACTTC. This sequence encodes CASSLGLQTYEQYF.

The chain joins TRBV7-9 to TRBJ1-1; maybe TRBD1 (6 bases). V lost 10 bases to trimming and J lost 0 bases, with 12 bases between them. This CDR3 is 13 amino acids long. Germline assignment: CDR1 SEHNR and CDR2 FQNEAQ (reference sequence). The CDR3 here is CAISRGMNTEAFF. Here the CDR3 DNA reads TGTGCCATCTCAAGGGGGATGAACACTGAAGCTTTCTTT.

This clone was picked up one time. The chain is built from TRBV5-6 and TRBJ1-2, with D possibly matching TRBD1 (5 bases). This CDR3 comprises 17 residues. Trimming left V 2 bases short and J 4 bases short, with 21 bases between. Per germline, CDR1 SGHDT and CDR2 YYEEEE. The CDR3 spells CASSLTGLDDPVYGYTF. The CDR3 nucleotides are TGTGCCAGCAGCTTAACAGGTCTCGATGACCCGGTCTATGGCTACACCTTC.

V and J are TRBV5-1 and TRBJ1-2; 8 bases agree with TRBD1. Germline lookup yields CDR1 SGHRS and CDR2 YFSETQ. The CDR3 is made up of 12 amino acids. The J segment lost 7 bases and the V segment lost 4 bases, leaving 3 bases of the junction unmatched. The CDR3 spells CASSPGQGGYTF. For the CDR3, the DNA is TGCGCCAGCAGCCCCGGACAGGGTGGCTACACCTTC.

This chain links TRBV2 with TRBJ2-1; 7 bases fit TRBD1. V lost 7 bases, J lost 7 bases, and 7 bases stayed unmatched. The germline V gene has CDR1 SNHLY and CDR2 FYNNEI. This CDR3 has 13 amino acids. CDR3 sequence (DNA): TGTGCCAGCAATACGATACAGGGGAATGAGCAGTTCTTC. This gives the protein CASNTIQGNEQFF.

This sequence joins TRBV28 and TRBJ2-2; 9 positions match TRBD1. V lost 6 bases and J lost 4; bases outside the gene matches: 6. The CDR3 has 15 amino acids. Germline values: CDR1 MDHEN, CDR2 SYDVKM. CDR3 loop: CASSSGQGRTGELFF. The CDR3 nucleotides read TGTGCCAGCAGCTCGGGACAGGGTCGCACCGGGGAGCTGTTTTTT.

A single count supports this clone. The chain uses TRBV7-9 and TRBJ1-2, with D hard to call. The V end lost 1 base, the J end lost 4 bases, and 7 bases lay between the germline ends. Germline V CDR1 and CDR2: SEHNR, FQNEAQ (reference sequence). This CDR3 has 13 residues. The CDR3 loop reads CASSLESSYGYTF. The CDR3 DNA follows: TGTGCCAGCAGCTTAGAGTCTAGCTATGGCTACACCTTC.

The genes are TRBV21-1 and TRBJ1-1. TRBV21-1 is a documented pseudogene. This CDR3 has 18 amino acids. The CDR3 sequence: CASSKGGQRKILGTEAFF. The CDR3 bases are TGTGCCAGCAGCAAGGGGGGGCAGCGCAAAATTCTGGGCACTGAAGCTTTCTTT.

The V gene is TRBV4-2, the J gene TRBJ2-1; 10 bases agree with TRBD2. Losses at the gene ends were 5 bases for V and 10 bases for J; bases not matched to a gene: 8. This CDR3 is 14 amino acids long. Germline-derived CDR1 and CDR2 are LGHNA and YNFKEQ. The CDR3: CASSGTSAYGEQFF. CDR3 bases: TGTGCCAGCAGCGGGACTAGCGCTTACGGGGAGCAGTTCTTC.

This chain joins TRBV27 and TRBJ1-2, with D uncertain. The germline CDR1 and CDR2 sequences are MNHEY and SMNVEV (reference sequence). This CDR3 has 14 residues. With 4 bases removed from V and 3 bases from J, the gap between germline ends came to 12 bases. CDR3 bases: TGTGCCAGCAGTTCGGTCGTGCAGGACTATGGCTACACCTTC. Translation gives CASSSVVQDYGYTF.

This clone appeared a few times. J is TRBJ2-2 and V is TRBV2, with 7 nucleotides matching TRBD2. Germline V gene data show CDR1 as SNHLY and CDR2 as FYNNEI. The CDR3 spans 16 residues. V lost 6 bases and J lost 0; bases outside the gene matches: 7. CDR3 sequence: CASSVLGLANTGELFF. CDR3 DNA sequence: TGTGCCAGCAGCGTATTAGGACTAGCGAACACCGGGGAGCTGTTTTTT.

The chain is built from TRBV27 and TRBJ1-2, with a weak D call TRBD1 (5 bases). V was pared by 6 bases and J by 7 bases, with 12 bases between. The CDR3 has 12 amino acids. Germline CDR1 reads MNHEY; CDR2 reads SMNVEV (reference sequence). Here the CDR3 DNA reads TGTGCCAGCAGCCCCCCCGGGGGTGGCTACACCTTC. Translated: CASSPPGGGYTF.

J is TRBJ2-7 and V is TRBV29-1, with a weak D call TRBD1 (5 bases). V was trimmed by 2 bases and J by 6 bases, leaving 14 bases between them. CDR1 is SQVTM and CDR2 is ANQGSEA in the germline V gene. CDR3 length: 13 residues. The CDR3 DNA is TGCAGCGTTGAATGGTCTTGGCAGGGCGAGCAGTACTTC. Translated: CSVEWSWQGEQYF.

The V gene is TRBV9, the J gene TRBJ1-2, with D maybe TRBD1 (5 bases). Germline V gene data show CDR1 as SGDLS and CDR2 as YYNGEE. The ends were cut back, 4 bases at V and 0 bases at J, with 22 bases in the middle. This CDR3 has 18 residues. The CDR3 here is CASSTSLTTFRANYGYTF. CDR3 in DNA: TGTGCCAGCAGCACGAGCCTCACGACCTTCAGGGCTAACTATGGCTACACCTTC.

The V gene is TRBV3-1 (or the pseudogene TRBV3-2), the J gene TRBJ1-2; 10 bases map to TRBD1. Germline V gene lookup returns CDR1 LGHDT and CDR2 YNNKEL (reference sequence). This CDR3 has 17 residues. V was clipped by 4 bases and J by 4 bases; unmatched bases: 12. DNA of the CDR3: TGTGCCAGCAGCCGGGCGTTTCCGGGACAGGGGACCTATGGCTACACCTTC. Translated: CASSRAFPGQGTYGYTF.

The chain couples TRBV7-8 to TRBJ2-2; 10 nucleotides line up with TRBD2. J gave up 6 bases and V 1 base, and 5 bases lay outside the gene matches. The CDR3 contains 16 residues. Germline CDR1 reads SGHVS; CDR2 reads FQNEAQ. The CDR3 DNA follows: TGTGCCAGCAGCTTAGGTCCAGCGGGAGGGGCCGGGGAGCTGTTTTTT. Translation: CASSLGPAGGAGELFF.

The CDR3 is CASSSYDTGIGEQYF. CDR3 nucleotide sequence: TGTGCCAGCAGCTCTTACGATACAGGGATCGGGGAGCAGTACTTC. J is TRBJ2-7 and V is TRBV5-4, with D possibly matching TRBD1 (6 bases). This CDR3 is built from 15 residues. V shed 3 bases and J shed 7 bases, with 20 bases lying between them. Germline values: CDR1 SGHNT, CDR2 YYREEE (reference sequence).

The chain carries TRBV30 and TRBJ1-2; D is ambiguous. This CDR3 comprises 10 residues. V shed 0 bases and J shed 8 bases, with 4 bases lying between them. The V gene's germline CDR1 is GTSNPN and CDR2 SVGIG (reference sequence). The CDR3 here is CAWSVIGYTF. The CDR3 DNA reads TGTGCCTGGAGTGTAATAGGCTACACCTTC.

This chain joins TRBV19 and TRBJ1-4, with D tentatively TRBD1 (6 bases). Germline CDR1 LNHDA, CDR2 SQIVND (reference sequence). The CDR3 consists of 13 residues. Trimming took 6 bases from V and 4 from J, leaving 9 bases between them. The CDR3 loop reads CASRDSYNEKLFF. CDR3 in DNA: TGTGCCAGTAGGGACAGCTATAATGAAAAACTGTTTTTT.

The chain carries TRBV24-1 and TRBJ2-7, with 9 bases that match TRBD1. The germline V gene encodes CDR1 KGHDR and CDR2 SFDVKD. The CDR3 has 14 residues. J lost 1 base, V lost 5 bases, and 2 bases had no gene match. The CDR3 loop reads CATSGDRASYEQYF. The CDR3 nucleotides read TGTGCCACCAGTGGGGACAGGGCTTCCTACGAGCAGTACTTC.

This sequence joins TRBV19 and TRBJ1-4; the D gene is possibly TRBD1 (6 bases). Trimming took 5 bases from V and 5 from J, leaving 15 bases between them. The CDR3 consists of 15 residues. From germline, CDR1 is LNHDA and CDR2 SQIVND (reference sequence). CDR3 amino acids: CASSVRPTGNEKLFF. As DNA, the CDR3 is TGTGCCAGTAGTGTGAGGCCCACAGGGAATGAAAAACTGTTTTTT.